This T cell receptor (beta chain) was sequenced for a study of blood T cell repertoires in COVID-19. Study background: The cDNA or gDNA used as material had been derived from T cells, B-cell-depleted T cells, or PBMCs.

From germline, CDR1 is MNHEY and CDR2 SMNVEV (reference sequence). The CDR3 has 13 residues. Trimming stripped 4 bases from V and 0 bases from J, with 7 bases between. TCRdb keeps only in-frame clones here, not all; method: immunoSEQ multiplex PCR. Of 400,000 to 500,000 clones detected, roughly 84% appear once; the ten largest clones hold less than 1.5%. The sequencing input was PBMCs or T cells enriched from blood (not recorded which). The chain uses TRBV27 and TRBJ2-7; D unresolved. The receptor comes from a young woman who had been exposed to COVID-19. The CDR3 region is CASSYGYSYEQYF. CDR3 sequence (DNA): TGTGCCAGCAGTTACGGTTACTCCTACGAGCAGTACTTC.